A single sample gave rise to the 24 T cell receptor beta chains below, sequenced in a study of identical twins. MiXCR, applied by TCRdb to the 5' RACE reads, yields one record per CDR3 protein. Among about 700,000 distinct CDR3 sequences listed, less than 10% were seen once. These data are also associated with another study on yellow fever vaccine responses in identical twins.

The source material was PBMCs. The receptors derive from a woman under 30 in good health.

The V gene is TRBV21-1, the J gene TRBJ2-7; the table gives TRBD1 as D, unverified against the DNA. TRBV21-1 constitutes a pseudogene. CDR3 size: 17 residues. The CDR3, as DNA: TGTGCCAGCAGCAAAGGTACCCCCGGGGGCTACTCCTACGAGCAGTACTTC. This encodes CASSKGTPGGYSYEQYF.

The chain joins TRBV12-3 or TRBV12-4 to TRBJ2-5; weak D call: TRBD1 (6 bases). The CDR3 sequence is 14 residues long. V was clipped by 5 bases and J by 4 bases, with 14 bases between them. Written as DNA, the CDR3 is TGTGCCAGCAGTGACACAGGGAAAGGAGAGACCCAGTACTTC. This gives the protein CASSDTGKGETQYF.

CDR3 nucleotides: TGCAGTGCCGGTCAACCACGGGACCGCCGGGAGCAGTACTTC. Protein: CSAGQPRDRREQYF. V usage is TRBV20-1 and J usage is TRBJ2-7, with D perhaps assigned TRBD1 or TRBD2 (5 bases each). The germline CDR1 and CDR2 sequences are DFQATT and SNEGSKA (reference sequence). The V end lost 6 bases, the J end lost 7 bases, and 22 bases lay between the germline ends. The CDR3 has 14 amino acids.

Points on this clonotype: Sequence at one end of the junction differs from germline and may be a read error. The rearrangement links TRBV29-1 to TRBJ2-5; D might be TRBD1 (5 bases). Germline V gene data show CDR1 as SQVTM and CDR2 as ANQGSEA. The CDR3 sequence is 11 residues long. Here the CDR3 reads CSVDLGRGPNF. The CDR3 DNA is TGCAGCGTTGATCTGGGGCGAGGCCCCAACTTC. The whole variable domain, filled in from reference TRBV29-1 and TRBJ2-5, reads SAVISQKPSRDICQRGTSLTIQCQVDSQVTMMFWYRQQPGQSLTLIATANQGSEATYESGFVIDKFPISRPNLTFSTLTVSNMSPEDSSIYLCSVDLGRGPNFGPGTRLLVL.

The gene calls are TRBV15 and TRBJ2-4; no definite D call. The CDR3 is made up of 12 amino acids. Germline CDR1 reads LNHNV; CDR2 reads YYDKDF (reference sequence). Trimming took 1 base from V and 5 from J, leaving 3 bases between them. The CDR3 sequence is CATSRAENIQYF. CDR3 coding DNA: TGTGCCACCAGCAGAGCGGAAAACATTCAGTACTTC. Full variable domain (rest looked up from reference TRBV15 and TRBJ2-4): DAMVIQNPRYQVTQFGKPVTLSCSQTLNHNVMYWYQQKSSQAPKLLFHYYDKDFNNEADTPDNFQSRRPNTSFCFLDIRSPGLGDTAMYLCATSRAENIQYFGAGTRLSVL.

The rearrangement joins TRBV4-3 to TRBJ1-1, with 8 bases identical to TRBD1. CDR1 is LGHNA, CDR2 YSLEER, per germline. The ends lost 2 bases at V and 3 bases at J; junction bases unmatched: 8. This CDR3 comprises 16 residues. The CDR3 DNA reads as TGCGCCAGCAGCCAAACCCGGGGACAGGTTGACACTGAAGCTTTCTTT. Amino acid sequence: CASSQTRGQVDTEAFF.

In this sample, this clonotype turned up a few times. The chain links TRBV5-1 to TRBJ2-7; possibly TRBD1 or TRBD2 for D (5 bases each). V lost 0 bases and J 4 bases, leaving 11 bases between the germline ends. The CDR3 sequence is 14 residues long. Germline V gene data show CDR1 as SGHRS and CDR2 as YFSETQ. In DNA, the CDR3 is TGCGCCAGCAGCTTGGAAACAGGACTTTACGAGCAGTACTTC. Translated: CASSLETGLYEQYF.

This clonotype was observed many times. CDR3 in DNA: TGTGCCAGCAGTTCGCATAGCGGGAGAAGAAACAATGAGCAGTTCTTC. This gives the protein CASSSHSGRRNNEQFF. V is TRBV12-3 or TRBV12-4 and J is TRBJ2-1; TRBD2 matches at 9 bases. The CDR3 covers 16 residues. V trimming: 4 bases; J trimming: 5 bases; junction bases outside the gene matches: 9.

This rearrangement joins TRBV10-3 to TRBJ2-1; 9 positions agree with TRBD1. The germline V gene encodes CDR1 ENHRY and CDR2 SYGVKD. The CDR3 has 18 residues. V shed 3 bases and J 7 bases; nucleotides not matched to a gene: 16. CDR3 amino acids: CAISDPPHTGGLSNEQFF. Written as DNA, the CDR3 is TGTGCCATCAGTGACCCCCCCCACACAGGGGGCTTGTCGAATGAGCAGTTCTTC.

This chain joins TRBV30 and TRBJ2-3; D not resolved. Germline CDR1 and CDR2: GTSNPN and SVGIG (reference sequence). The ends were cut back, 7 bases at V and 3 bases at J, with 17 bases in the middle. The CDR3 loop spans 14 amino acids. CDR3 region: CASIRAGGTDTQYF. Written as DNA, the CDR3 is TGTGCCTCGATCCGAGCAGGTGGAACAGATACGCAGTATTTT.

The V and J genes are TRBV6-1 and TRBJ2-5, with 7 bases identical to TRBD2. J was trimmed by 4 bases and V by 7 bases; bases with no gene match: 9. CDR3 size: 14 residues. Per the germline V gene, CDR1 is MNHNS and CDR2 is SASEGT. CDR3 residues: CASIGGGVGETQYF. For the CDR3, the DNA is TGTGCCAGCATTGGCGGGGGTGTGGGAGAGACCCAGTACTTC.

This clonotype showed up many times. This chain connects TRBV28 to TRBJ2-1; D is undetermined. This CDR3 region has 16 residues. Trimming shortened V by 7 bases and J by 0 bases, and 16 bases separated the two germline ends. Germline assignment: CDR1 MDHEN and CDR2 SYDVKM. The CDR3 DNA is TGTGCCAGCATCCCAGGCGTGAGACCCTCCTACAATGAGCAGTTCTTC. This codes for CASIPGVRPSYNEQFF.

This clonotype was observed at least ten times. The chain has TRBV2 and TRBJ2-1; 9 bases match TRBD1. The CDR3 spans 11 residues. Germline V gene sequence: CDR1 SNHLY, CDR2 FYNNEI. The junction had 4 bases not matched to a gene; V was cut back by 4 bases and J by 15 bases. Here the CDR3 reads CASSGDRDLFF. The CDR3 nucleotides read TGTGCCAGCAGTGGGGACAGGGATCTGTTCTTC.

This clonotype was seen a handful of times. This rearrangement joins TRBV7-2 to TRBJ2-2, with a weak D call TRBD1 (6 bases). Germline V gene lookup returns CDR1 SGHTA and CDR2 FQGNSA. The CDR3 contains 16 residues. Trimming removed 5 bases from V and 0 bases from J, with 13 bases in between. The CDR3 DNA follows: TGTGCCAGCAGCCCTCCTGGGGACACGAACACCGGGGAGCTGTTTTTT. It encodes CASSPPGDTNTGELFF.

The V and J genes are TRBV10-3 and TRBJ2-7; D gene uncertain. Between the trimmed V and J ends, which lost 2 bases and 7 bases, there was a span of 9 bases. Germline lookup yields CDR1 ENHRY and CDR2 SYGVKD. The CDR3 covers 12 residues. This CDR3 reads CAISELAREQYF. DNA of the CDR3: TGTGCCATCAGTGAGCTGGCCCGGGAGCAGTACTTC.

The V call is TRBV12-5, the J call TRBJ2-5; D is possibly TRBD1 (5 bases). V was shortened by 6 bases and J by 2 bases, with 7 bases between the two germline ends. The CDR3 has 12 amino acids. Germline-derived CDR1 and CDR2 are LGHNT and FRNRAP. This chain's CDR3 is CASGQGQETQYF. DNA for the CDR3: TGTGCTAGTGGCCAGGGTCAAGAGACCCAGTACTTC.

This clonotype appeared many times. The rearrangement uses TRBV27 and TRBJ2-2; no firm D call. CDR1 is MNHEY, CDR2 SMNVEV, per germline (reference sequence). This CDR3 spans 14 amino acids. Trimming took 6 bases from V and 5 from J, leaving 13 bases between them. CDR3 loop: CASSRTHGTGELFF. CDR3 bases: TGTGCCAGCAGCCGAACTCACGGAACCGGGGAGCTGTTTTTT.

This clonotype occurred many times. V usage is TRBV5-1 and J usage is TRBJ2-5; 8 nucleotides align to TRBD2. Germline CDR1 SGHRS, CDR2 YFSETQ. V dropped 0 bases and J dropped 5; count of bases not matched to a gene: 9. The length of the CDR3 is 16 residues. The CDR3 DNA reads as TGCGCCAGCAGCTTGGAATCAGCGGGAGCAGAGGAGACCCAGTACTTC. It translates to CASSLESAGAEETQYF.

At least ten counts were recorded for this clonotype. J is TRBJ2-1 and V is TRBV3-1, with TRBD2 as a possible D gene (6 bases). Trimming stripped 1 base from V and 5 bases from J, with 12 bases between. Germline lookup yields CDR1 LGHDT and CDR2 YNNKEL (reference sequence). The CDR3 sequence is 15 residues long. CDR3 sequence: CASSQVSGVHNEQFF. CDR3 DNA: TGTGCCAGCAGCCAAGTTTCGGGGGTTCACAATGAGCAGTTCTTC.

At least ten counts were recorded for this clonotype. This sequence joins TRBV27 and TRBJ2-3; no clear D. In germline, CDR1 is MNHEY, CDR2 SMNVEV (reference sequence). The CDR3 is made up of 14 amino acids. V gave up 5 bases and J gave up 5 bases, with 14 bases separating them. CDR3 protein: CASSPFTQGDTQYF. The CDR3 DNA reads as TGTGCCAGCAGTCCTTTTACCCAAGGAGATACGCAGTATTTT.

The gene calls are TRBV20-1 and TRBJ2-1; D is possibly TRBD1 (5 bases). Germline V gives CDR1 DFQATT, CDR2 SNEGSKA (reference sequence). Trimming left V 0 bases short and J 9 bases short, with 21 bases between. This CDR3 contains 16 residues. In DNA form, the CDR3 reads TGCAGTGCTAGAGATCCTATCGCAAACTACCAGGGTGAGCAGTTCTTC. Its translation: CSARDPIANYQGEQFF.

The table lists this clonotype with a few counts. The chain joins TRBV28 to TRBJ1-1; TRBD1 agrees at 7 bases. The CDR3 length is 14 residues. J lost 4 bases, V lost 8 bases, and 10 bases had no gene match. In germline, CDR1 is MDHEN, CDR2 SYDVKM. In nucleotides, the CDR3 is TGTGCCAGCGGACCCTACAGGGGTATCACTGAAGCTTTCTTT. Translation: CASGPYRGITEAFF.

The chain carries TRBV25-1 and TRBJ1-1; D is unclear. There are 13 residues in the CDR3. Germline CDR1 MGHDK, CDR2 SYGVNS. V lost 10 bases to trimming and J lost 2 bases, with 14 bases between them. The CDR3 loop is CATARSVNTEAFF. The CDR3 DNA is TGTGCCACCGCTCGAAGCGTCAACACTGAAGCTTTCTTT.

This clonotype has a handful of counts. The chain combines TRBV14 with TRBJ2-1, with D tentatively TRBD1 (6 bases). The V end lost 9 bases, the J end lost 2 bases, and 14 bases lay between the germline ends. The CDR3 runs 14 residues. Per the germline V gene, CDR1 is SGHDN and CDR2 is FVKESK. CDR3 in DNA: TGTGCCAGTTACAGGGATGGGGCCTACAATGAGCAGTTCTTC. Encoded protein: CASYRDGAYNEQFF.